This T cell receptor (beta chain) was captured by sequencing in a study of blood T cell repertoires in COVID-19. Study details: COVID-19 samples collected from the United States, Italy and Spain covered acute and convalescent phases. Nucleic acid was either cDNA or gDNA, and it came from T cells, B-cell-depleted T cells, or PBMCs.

Per the original data handling: Amplification of reference gene primers provided the estimated nucleated cell counts. The data were produced by immunoSEQ multiplex PCR, yet TCRdb's version contains in-frame clones alone and is incomplete. From that table come the V and J calls and clone size; the DNA was used to work out D and trimming. The sample lists under 300,000 clones, roughly 79% occurring once. This CDR3 has 15 residues. After removal of 6 bases from V and 4 bases from J, the junction contained 9 bases not matched to a gene. CDR1 is LNHDA and CDR2 is SQIVND in the germline V gene (reference sequence).

J is TRBJ1-2 and V is TRBV19, with TRBD1 matching 9 bases. The sequenced material came from peripheral blood. The clonotype originates from a woman aged 55-70 years with active or convalescent COVID-19. This CDR3 is CASRTPGTGSYGYTF. The CDR3 region has the DNA TGTGCCAGTAGAACTCCCGGGACAGGGTCCTATGGCTACACCTTC.